This is a list of T cell receptor beta chains from one sample in a study of neurological immune-mediated disorders. Each CDR3 protein is one row after TCRdb ran MiXCR on the 5' RACE reads. Of some 5,000 distinct CDR3 sequences listed, more than 20% are singletons. Sequenced input: CD8+ T cells from blood. These receptors were obtained from a woman aged 55-69 years with HTLV-1-associated myelopathy (HAM/TSP). The CDR3 runs from the conserved cysteine through the conserved F or W. D genes are given only for firm matches. The size field is filled for only some rows; it gives once, few, many or a size class.

CASSPYGISGANVLTF | TGTGCCAGCAGTCCGTACGGGATTTCTGGGGCCAACGTCCTGACTTTC | TRBV12-3/TRBV12-4 | - | TRBJ2-6 | -
CASSLWGADTQYF | TGTGCCAGCAGCTTGTGGGGAGCAGATACGCAGTATTTT | TRBV5-6 | medium-sized | TRBJ2-3 | -
CASLMNTGELFF | TGCGCCAGCCTGATGAACACCGGGGAGCTGTTTTTT | TRBV5-1 | - | TRBJ2-2 | -
CASPRLDRDYNEQFF | TGTGCCAGCCCCCGTTTGGACAGGGACTACAATGAGCAGTTCTTC | TRBV7-9 | many | TRBJ2-1 | TRBD1
CSVAPWYF | TGCAGCGTTGCCCCCTGGTACTTC | TRBV29-1 | many | TRBJ2-5 | -
CASSSDAPEWGTDTQYF | TGTGCCAGCAGCTCAGATGCCCCCGAATGGGGCACAGATACGCAGTATTTT | TRBV6-2/TRBV6-3 | many | TRBJ2-3 | -
CASYSGLQETQYF | TGTGCCAGTTATTCAGGGCTCCAAGAGACCCAGTACTTC | TRBV27 | few | TRBJ2-5 | -
CASSYRTGKSDEQFF | TGTGCCAGCAGTTACCGGACAGGGAAATCTGATGAGCAGTTCTTC | TRBV6-2/TRBV6-3 | large | TRBJ2-1 | TRBD1
CASSLPRGKNIQYF | TGTGCCAGCAGTTTGCCTAGAGGCAAAAACATTCAGTACTTC | TRBV28 | medium-sized | TRBJ2-4 | -
CAIRDRDSRPETQYF | TGTGCCATCAGGGACCGGGACTCGCGCCCGGAGACCCAGTACTTC | TRBV10-3 | medium-sized | TRBJ2-5 | -
CASSLESDTEAFF | TGCGCCAGCAGCTTGGAGTCGGACACTGAAGCTTTCTTT | TRBV5-1 | many | TRBJ1-1 | -
CATSGDRGSYNEQFF | TGTGCCACCAGCGGGGACAGGGGTTCCTACAATGAGCAGTTCTTC | TRBV15 | - | TRBJ2-1 | TRBD1
CASSASPSMAGGLDTQYF | TGTGCCAGCAGCGCCAGCCCCTCTATGGCGGGGGGGCTGGATACGCAGTATTTT | TRBV9 | many | TRBJ2-3 | TRBD2
CASSVAGFNYGYTF | TGTGCCAGCAGCGTAGCAGGATTCAACTATGGCTACACCTTC | TRBV9 | medium-sized | TRBJ1-2 | -
CSASTTGGGDQPQHF | TGCAGTGCTAGTACTACAGGGGGCGGGGATCAGCCCCAGCATTTT | TRBV20-1 | medium-sized | TRBJ1-5 | TRBD1
CAISGGYVTGAGDTQYF | TGTGCCATCAGTGGCGGCTATGTGACAGGGGCCGGGGATACGCAGTATTTT | TRBV10-3 | many | TRBJ2-3 | TRBD1
CASSKGLAGGHQETQYF | TGTGCCAGCAGTAAGGGACTAGCGGGAGGACATCAAGAGACCCAGTACTTC | TRBV27 | medium-sized | TRBJ2-5 | TRBD2
CASSLVTSGTDTQYF | TGTGCCAGCAGCTTAGTGACTAGCGGCACAGATACGCAGTATTTT | TRBV7-2 | many | TRBJ2-3 | TRBD2
CSVVDGSYEQYF | TGCAGCGTTGTTGACGGATCCTACGAGCAGTACTTC | TRBV29-1 | many | TRBJ2-7 | -
CAIDGVDTDTQYF | TGTGCCATCGATGGGGTGGACACAGATACGCAGTATTTT | TRBV10-3 | medium-sized | TRBJ2-3 | -
CASSRGQGQDTQYF | TGTGCCAGCAGCCGAGGACAGGGCCAAGATACGCAGTATTTT | TRBV3-1 | large | TRBJ2-3 | TRBD1
CASSLDLAGTTDTQYF | TGTGCCAGCAGCTTAGACCTAGCGGGCACCACAGATACGCAGTATTTT | TRBV11-2 | medium-sized | TRBJ2-3 | TRBD2
CSAKGGGTEAFF | TGCAGTGCTAAGGGCGGGGGCACTGAAGCTTTCTTT | TRBV20-1 | medium-sized | TRBJ1-1 | -
CAWSSGGDYGYTF | TGTGCCTGGAGTTCAGGGGGCGACTATGGCTACACCTTC | TRBV30 | many | TRBJ1-2 | TRBD1
CASIGTGWQETQYF | TGTGCCAGCATCGGGACAGGGTGGCAAGAGACCCAGTACTTC | TRBV6-4 | many | TRBJ2-5 | TRBD1
CASSNPGQGRRNYGYTF | TGTGCCAGCAGTAACCCCGGACAGGGGCGACGAAACTATGGCTACACCTTC | TRBV2 | - | TRBJ1-2 | TRBD1
CASISDVGFF | TGTGCCAGCATTTCGGACGTCGGGTTCTTC | TRBV2 | few | TRBJ2-1 | -